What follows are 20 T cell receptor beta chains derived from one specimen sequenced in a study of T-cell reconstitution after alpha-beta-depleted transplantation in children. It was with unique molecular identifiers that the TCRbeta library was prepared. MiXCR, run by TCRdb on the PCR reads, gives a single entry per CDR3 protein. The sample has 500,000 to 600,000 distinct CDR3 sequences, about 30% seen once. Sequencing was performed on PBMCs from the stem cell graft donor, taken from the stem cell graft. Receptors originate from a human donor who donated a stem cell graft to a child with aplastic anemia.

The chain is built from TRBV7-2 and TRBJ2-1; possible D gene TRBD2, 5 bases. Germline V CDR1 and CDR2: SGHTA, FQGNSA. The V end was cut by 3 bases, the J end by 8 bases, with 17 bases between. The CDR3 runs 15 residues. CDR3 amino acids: CASSFQAGPRDEQFF. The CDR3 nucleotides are TGTGCCAGCAGCTTTCAGGCAGGCCCGCGGGATGAGCAGTTCTTC.

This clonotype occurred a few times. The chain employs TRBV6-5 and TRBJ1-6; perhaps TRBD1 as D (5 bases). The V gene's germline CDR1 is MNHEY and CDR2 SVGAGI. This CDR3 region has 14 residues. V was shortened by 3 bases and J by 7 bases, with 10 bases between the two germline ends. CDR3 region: CASSYLSGNSPLHF. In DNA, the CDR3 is TGTGCCAGCAGTTATCTGTCAGGGAATTCACCCCTCCACTTT.

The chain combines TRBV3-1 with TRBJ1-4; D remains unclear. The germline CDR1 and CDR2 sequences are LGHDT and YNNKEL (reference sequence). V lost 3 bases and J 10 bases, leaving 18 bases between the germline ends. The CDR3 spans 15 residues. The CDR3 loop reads CASSHSTQGGGKLFF. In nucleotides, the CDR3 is TGTGCCAGCAGCCACTCGACACAAGGAGGTGGAAAACTGTTTTTT.

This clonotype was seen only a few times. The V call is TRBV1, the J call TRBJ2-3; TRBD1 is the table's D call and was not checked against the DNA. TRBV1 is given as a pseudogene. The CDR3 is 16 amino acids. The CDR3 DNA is TGCACCAGCAGCCCCCCCGGGGGCGGAGGCACAGATACGCAGTATTTT. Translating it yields CTSSPPGGGGTDTQYF.

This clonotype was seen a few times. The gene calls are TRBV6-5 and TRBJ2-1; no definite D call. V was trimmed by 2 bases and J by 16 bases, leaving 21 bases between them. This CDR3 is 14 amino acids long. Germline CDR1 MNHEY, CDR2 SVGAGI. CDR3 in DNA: TGTGCCAGCAGTTACGAGGCGGAACTTACTCCTCTTTTCTTC. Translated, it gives CASSYEAELTPLFF.

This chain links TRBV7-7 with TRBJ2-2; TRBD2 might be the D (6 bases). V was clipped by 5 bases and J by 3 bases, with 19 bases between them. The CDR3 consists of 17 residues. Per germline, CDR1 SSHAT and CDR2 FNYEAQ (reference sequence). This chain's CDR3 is CASSTGTARWDTGELFF. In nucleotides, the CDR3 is TGTGCCAGCAGCACCGGGACTGCCCGCTGGGACACCGGGGAGCTGTTTTTT. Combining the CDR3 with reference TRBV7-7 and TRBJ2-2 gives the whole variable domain GAGVSQSPRYKVTKRGQDVTLRCDPISSHATLYWYQQALGQGPEFLTYFNYEAQPDKSGLPSDRFSAERPEGSISTLTIQRTEQRDSAMYRCASSTGTARWDTGELFFGEGSRLTVL.

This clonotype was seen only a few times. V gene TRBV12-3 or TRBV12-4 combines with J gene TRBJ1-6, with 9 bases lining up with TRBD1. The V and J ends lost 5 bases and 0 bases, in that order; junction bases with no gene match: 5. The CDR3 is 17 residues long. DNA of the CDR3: TGTGCCAGCAGTCGGTCGACAGGGGGCTCCTATAATTCACCCCTCCACTTT. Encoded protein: CASSRSTGGSYNSPLHF.

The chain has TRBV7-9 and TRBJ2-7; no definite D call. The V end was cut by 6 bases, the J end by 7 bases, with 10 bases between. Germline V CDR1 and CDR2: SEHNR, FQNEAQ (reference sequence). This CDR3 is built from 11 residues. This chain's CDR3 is CASSRAWEQYF. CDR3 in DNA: TGTGCCAGCAGTCGTGCGTGGGAGCAGTACTTC.

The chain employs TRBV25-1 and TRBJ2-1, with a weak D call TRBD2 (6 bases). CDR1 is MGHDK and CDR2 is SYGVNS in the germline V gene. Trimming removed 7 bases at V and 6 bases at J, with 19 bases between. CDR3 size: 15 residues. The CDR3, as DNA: TGTGCCAGCACTGGAGCCGGGACTTCCCCCAATGAGCAGTTCTTC. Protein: CASTGAGTSPNEQFF.

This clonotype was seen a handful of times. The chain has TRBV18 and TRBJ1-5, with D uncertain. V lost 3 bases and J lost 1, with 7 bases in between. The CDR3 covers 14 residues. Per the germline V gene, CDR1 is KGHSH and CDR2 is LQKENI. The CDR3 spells CASSPIASNQPQHF. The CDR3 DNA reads TGTGCCAGCTCACCCATCGCCAGCAATCAGCCCCAGCATTTT.

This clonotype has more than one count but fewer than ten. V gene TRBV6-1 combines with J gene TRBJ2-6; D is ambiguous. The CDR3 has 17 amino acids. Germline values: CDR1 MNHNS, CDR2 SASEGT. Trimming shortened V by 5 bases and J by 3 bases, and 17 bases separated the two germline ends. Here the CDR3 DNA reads TGTGCCAGCAGTCGCAGCGCAGGTCCGGATGGGGCCAACGTCCTGACTTTC. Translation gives CASSRSAGPDGANVLTF.

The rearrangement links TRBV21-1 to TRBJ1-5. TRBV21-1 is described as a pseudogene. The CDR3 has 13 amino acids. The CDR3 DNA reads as TGTGCCACCGCGGGAGGTAGCAATCAGCCCCAGCATTTT. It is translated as CATAGGSNQPQHF.

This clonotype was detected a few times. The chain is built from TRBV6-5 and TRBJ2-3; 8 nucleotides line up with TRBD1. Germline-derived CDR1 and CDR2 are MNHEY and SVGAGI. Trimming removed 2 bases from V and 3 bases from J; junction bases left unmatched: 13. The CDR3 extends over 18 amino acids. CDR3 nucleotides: TGTGCCAGCAGTTACCTATTACCCAGACAGGGGCAAACAGATACGCAGTATTTT. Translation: CASSYLLPRQGQTDTQYF.

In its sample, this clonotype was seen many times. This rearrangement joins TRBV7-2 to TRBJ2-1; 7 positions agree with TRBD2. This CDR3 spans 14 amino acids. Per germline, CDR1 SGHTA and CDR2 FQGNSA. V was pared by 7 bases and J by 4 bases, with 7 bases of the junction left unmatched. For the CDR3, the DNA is TGTGCCAGCACCCGACCGGGGGGTTACAATGAGCAGTTCTTC. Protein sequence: CASTRPGGYNEQFF.

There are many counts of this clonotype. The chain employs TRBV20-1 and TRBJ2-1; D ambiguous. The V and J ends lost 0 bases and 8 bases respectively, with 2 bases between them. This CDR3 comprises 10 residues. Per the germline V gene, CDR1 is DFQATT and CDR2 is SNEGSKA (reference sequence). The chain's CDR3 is CSARDYEQFF. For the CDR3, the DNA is TGCAGTGCTAGAGATTATGAGCAGTTCTTC.

CDR3 sequence: CASSLTSLSLAGAGGELFF. In DNA, the CDR3 is TGTGCCAGCAGCTTAACGTCCCTCTCTCTAGCGGGAGCTGGCGGGGAGCTGTTTTTT. The chain uses TRBV7-3 and TRBJ2-2, with 10 bases that match TRBD2. The CDR3 totals 19 residues. Per germline, CDR1 SGHTA and CDR2 FQGTGA. The V and J ends lost 0 bases and 7 bases, in that order; junction bases with no gene match: 14.

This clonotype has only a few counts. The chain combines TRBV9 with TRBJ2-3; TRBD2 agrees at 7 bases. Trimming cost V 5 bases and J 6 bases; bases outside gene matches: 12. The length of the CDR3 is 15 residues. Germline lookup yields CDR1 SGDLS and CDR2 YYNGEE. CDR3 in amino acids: CASSVSGRISDTQYF. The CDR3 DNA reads TGTGCCAGCAGTGTCTCCGGGAGGATAAGCGATACGCAGTATTTT.

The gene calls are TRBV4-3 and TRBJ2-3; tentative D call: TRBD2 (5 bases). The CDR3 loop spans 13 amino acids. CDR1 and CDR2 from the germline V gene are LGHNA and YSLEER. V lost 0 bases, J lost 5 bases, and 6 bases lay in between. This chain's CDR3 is CASSQDSGDTQYF. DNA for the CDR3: TGCGCCAGCAGCCAAGACAGCGGAGATACGCAGTATTTT.

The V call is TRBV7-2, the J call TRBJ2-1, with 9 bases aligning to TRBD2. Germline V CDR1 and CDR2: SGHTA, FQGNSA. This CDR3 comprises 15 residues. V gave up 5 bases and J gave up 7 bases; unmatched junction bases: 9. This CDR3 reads CASSLSGLAGNEQFF. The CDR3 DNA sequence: TGTGCCAGCAGCCTGAGTGGGCTAGCGGGGAATGAGCAGTTCTTC.

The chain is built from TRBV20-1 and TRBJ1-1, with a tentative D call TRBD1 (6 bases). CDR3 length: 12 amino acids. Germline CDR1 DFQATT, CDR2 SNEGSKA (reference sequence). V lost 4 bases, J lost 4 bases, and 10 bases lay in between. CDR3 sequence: CSAIQGITEAFF. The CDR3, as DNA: TGCAGTGCTATACAGGGTATCACTGAAGCTTTCTTT.